What follows are 19 T cell receptor beta chains derived from one specimen sequenced in a study of blood T cell repertoires in COVID-19. Measured with immunoSEQ multiplex PCR; TCRdb has only the in-frame clones, and not every one. The sample comprises 300,000 to 400,000 clones, 70% to 90% of which are singletons, and 3% rests with the top ten. Sequenced: peripheral blood. These receptors originate from a woman aged 25-40 years with COVID-19, enrolled during active disease.

This chain joins TRBV3-1 (or the pseudogene TRBV3-2) and TRBJ2-3; 12 bases match TRBD2. The CDR3 has 16 amino acids. J lost 9 bases, V lost 3 bases, and 10 bases had no gene match. CDR1 is LGHDT and CDR2 is YNNKEL in the germline V gene (reference sequence). This chain's CDR3 is CASSQGGGLAGKTQYF. The CDR3 nucleotides are TGTGCCAGCAGCCAGGGGGGCGGACTAGCGGGGAAGACGCAGTATTTT.

V gene TRBV6-6 combines with J gene TRBJ2-7; 7 bases match TRBD1. CDR1 is MNHNY, CDR2 SVGAGI, per germline (reference sequence). The CDR3 loop spans 14 amino acids. V gave up 9 bases and J gave up 2 bases; unmatched junction bases: 10. The CDR3 spells CASQGGESTYEQYF. In DNA, the CDR3 is TGTGCCAGTCAAGGGGGCGAATCGACCTACGAGCAGTACTTC.

The chain employs TRBV2 and TRBJ2-3, with a tentative D call TRBD2 (5 bases). CDR1 is SNHLY and CDR2 is FYNNEI in the germline V gene. The CDR3 extends over 13 amino acids. Here the CDR3 DNA reads TGTGCTCTAGGGCCCCCCGGGATAGATACGCAGTATTTT. The encoded protein is CALGPPGIDTQYF.

This clone was found once. This chain connects TRBV7-9 to TRBJ1-6; D call uncertain. V lost 1 base, J lost 0 bases, and 13 bases lay in between. There are 18 residues in the CDR3. Germline-derived CDR1 and CDR2 are SEHNR and FQNEAQ (reference sequence). The CDR3 nucleotides read TGTGCCAGCAGCTTAGTTGGTTCCGGGAGCTCCTATAATTCACCCCTCCACTTT. It translates to CASSLVGSGSSYNSPLHF.

This rearrangement joins TRBV5-6 to TRBJ2-7; 7 bases map to TRBD2. The CDR3 extends over 16 amino acids. Germline lookup yields CDR1 SGHDT and CDR2 YYEEEE. V trimming: 4 bases; J trimming: 3 bases; junction bases outside the gene matches: 13. The CDR3 DNA is TGTGCCAGCAGCCCGGTTACACGGGGGGAATACTACGAGCAGTACTTC. This sequence encodes CASSPVTRGEYYEQYF.

This chain links TRBV24-1 with TRBJ1-2, with D possibly matching TRBD1 (5 bases). Germline V CDR1 and CDR2: KGHDR, SFDVKD. The ends were cut back, 5 bases at V and 2 bases at J, with 11 bases in the middle. The CDR3 runs to 14 residues. The CDR3 region is CATSGAGRNYGYTF. CDR3 in DNA: TGTGCCACCAGTGGGGCAGGGCGGAACTATGGCTACACCTTC.

The chain has TRBV5-4 and TRBJ1-2, with D possibly matching TRBD1 (5 bases). The CDR3 runs to 13 residues. V shed 9 bases and J shed 6 bases, with 18 bases lying between them. CDR1 is SGHNT and CDR2 is YYREEE in the germline V gene (reference sequence). Here the CDR3 DNA reads TGTGCCACCACGAGAATAGGGGAGGATGGCTACACCTTC. Translated: CATTRIGEDGYTF.

The genes are TRBV10-1 and TRBJ1-5, with D unclear. The CDR3 sequence is 14 residues long. Trimming left V 11 bases short and J 0 bases short, with 14 bases between. From germline, CDR1 is WNHNN and CDR2 SYGVQD (reference sequence). The CDR3 DNA reads TGCGCCGTCAGAGGTAGGTCTAGCAATCAGCCCCAGCATTTT. It codes for CAVRGRSSNQPQHF.

The count of this clone is one. The chain couples TRBV4-1 to TRBJ2-7; 7 bases are a match to TRBD2. Germline lookup yields CDR1 MGHRA and CDR2 YSYEKL. The CDR3 sequence is 14 residues long. V gave up 4 bases and J gave up 2 bases; unmatched junction bases: 5. CDR3 DNA sequence: TGCGCCAGCAGCCCAGGGAGGGCGGCCTACGAGCAGTACTTC. It translates to CASSPGRAAYEQYF.

This clone was seen more than once but under ten times. For the CDR3, the DNA is TGCGCCAGCAGCGAAACTAGCGGGAGCTACAATGAGCAGTTCTTC. Amino acid sequence: CASSETSGSYNEQFF. The V gene is TRBV4-1, the J gene TRBJ2-1; 11 bases match TRBD2. Germline CDR1 reads MGHRA; CDR2 reads YSYEKL. This CDR3 has 15 residues. The V and J ends lost 5 bases and 3 bases, in that order; junction bases with no gene match: 3.

V is TRBV7-9 and J is TRBJ2-7; a possible D gene is TRBD1 (5 bases). This CDR3 has 13 residues. Germline V CDR1 and CDR2: SEHNR, FQNEAQ (reference sequence). Trimming left V 5 bases short and J 10 bases short, with 18 bases between. CDR3 sequence (DNA): TGTGCCAGCAGCATACAGGACCTCAACCCCCAGTACTTC. Translation gives CASSIQDLNPQYF.

The genes are TRBV19 and TRBJ2-2; D unresolved. In germline, CDR1 is LNHDA, CDR2 SQIVND (reference sequence). Trimming shortened V by 9 bases and J by 4 bases, and 18 bases separated the two germline ends. This CDR3 region has 15 residues. CDR3: CASRVGVAATGELFF. The DNA of the CDR3 is TGTGCCAGCCGAGTGGGCGTCGCCGCCACCGGGGAGCTGTTTTTT.

This clone was seen a single time. The chain is built from TRBV11-2 and TRBJ2-5, with a possible D match to TRBD1 (9 bases). V lost 5 bases and J lost 4, with 20 bases in between. CDR1 is SGHAT, CDR2 FQNNGV, per germline. CDR3 size: 16 residues. The CDR3 is CASSPTGGAGGETQYF. The CDR3 DNA is TGTGCCAGCAGCCCCACAGGGGGCGCGGGGGGAGAGACCCAGTACTTC.

The chain joins TRBV12-3 or TRBV12-4 to TRBJ1-2, with D possibly being TRBD1 (5 bases). V was trimmed by 1 base and J by 6 bases, leaving 6 bases between them. The CDR3 covers 12 residues. The CDR3 coding sequence is TGTGCCAGCAGTTTAGTGACAGATGGCTACACCTTC. Translating it yields CASSLVTDGYTF.

The chain employs TRBV4-1 and TRBJ1-4; the match to TRBD1 covers 8 bases. The germline gives CDR1 MGHRA, CDR2 YSYEKL. V shed 4 bases and J 8 bases; nucleotides not matched to a gene: 3. There are 13 residues in the CDR3. The CDR3 nucleotides read TGCGCCAGCAGCCTCGGGGACAGGGAAAAACTGTTTTTT. As protein: CASSLGDREKLFF.

The chain employs TRBV27 and TRBJ2-6, with D perhaps matching TRBD1 (6 bases). CDR3 length equals 16 residues. Germline CDR1 is MNHEY and CDR2 is SMNVEV (reference sequence). V lost 3 bases, J lost 2 bases, and 11 bases lay in between. The CDR3 is CASSLQGLAGANVLTF. The DNA for the CDR3 is TGTGCCAGCAGTTTGCAGGGGTTGGCTGGGGCCAACGTCCTGACTTTC.

The rearrangement joins TRBV7-9 to TRBJ2-7; D gene ambiguous. This CDR3 is 14 amino acids long. V lost 3 bases and J 3 bases, leaving 12 bases between the germline ends. The germline gives CDR1 SEHNR, CDR2 FQNEAQ (reference sequence). CDR3 protein: CASSLSDTFYEQYF. CDR3 nucleotide sequence: TGTGCCAGCAGCTTGTCCGACACTTTCTACGAGCAGTACTTC.

About this clone itself: This sample also contains other DNA sequences that code for the same CDR3. The gene calls are TRBV7-2 and TRBJ1-1, with TRBD1 as a possible D gene (5 bases). Between the trimmed V and J ends, which lost 6 bases and 5 bases, there was a span of 13 bases. The CDR3 totals 13 residues. Germline CDR1 and CDR2: SGHTA and FQGNSA. CDR3 in DNA: TGTGCCAGCAGTCAGGGATTGGGAACTGAAGCTTTCTTT. Encoded protein: CASSQGLGTEAFF.

The chain uses TRBV7-9 and TRBJ1-6, with TRBD1 as a possible D gene (5 bases). The germline V gene has CDR1 SEHNR and CDR2 FQNEAQ (reference sequence). The CDR3 length is 13 residues. Between the trimmed V and J ends, which lost 2 bases and 12 bases, there was a span of 11 bases. The CDR3, as DNA: TGTGCCAGCAGCTTATCGGGAGGGGAACCCCTCCACTTT. This sequence encodes CASSLSGGEPLHF.